Below are 27 T cell receptor beta chains sequenced from a single sample in a study of patients and donors after allogeneic stem cell transplantation. TCRdb redid the calling of the RT-PCR reads with MiXCR, one entry per CDR3 protein. Seen here are about 160,000 distinct CDR3 sequences, about a third observed once, and the top ten hold roughly 50%. Material: blood, either unsorted or a sorted T cell fraction (not recorded which). The receptor set was obtained from a human donor who was either an allogeneic HSCT recipient or a stem cell or donor lymphocyte infusion donor (not recorded which). It is not recorded whose cells these are; they may come from a transplant donor.

The chain couples TRBV5-1 to TRBJ2-3; D gene unclear. The CDR3 runs to 15 residues. In germline, CDR1 is SGHRS, CDR2 YFSETQ. V lost 1 base and J lost 1, with 10 bases in between. CDR3 DNA: TGCGCCAGCAGCTTGTGGAGTCCAGGCACAGATACGCAGTATTTT. Its protein is CASSLWSPGTDTQYF.

V and J are TRBV7-2 and TRBJ1-3, with D perhaps matching TRBD1 (6 bases). The CDR3 loop spans 14 amino acids. V was shortened by 1 base and J by 8 bases, with 12 bases between the two germline ends. Germline V CDR1 and CDR2: SGHTA, FQGNSA. Here the CDR3 DNA reads TGTGCCAGCAGCTTAGACGGGGGCGCAGACACCATATATTTT. Translation: CASSLDGGADTIYF.

The genes are TRBV30 and TRBJ1-3; D gene ambiguous. The germline gives CDR1 GTSNPN, CDR2 SVGIG (reference sequence). This CDR3 is built from 13 residues. The V and J ends lost 2 bases and 3 bases respectively, with 8 bases between them. The chain's CDR3 is CAWSWVGGNTIYF. The CDR3 bases are TGTGCCTGGAGTTGGGTTGGTGGAAACACCATATATTTT.

The V and J genes are TRBV4-2 and TRBJ2-5; TRBD1 agrees at 8 bases. The CDR3 length is 18 residues. Trimming at V came to 0 bases and at J to 4 bases, leaving 13 bases not matched to a gene. Germline V gene data show CDR1 as LGHNA and CDR2 as YNFKEQ. The CDR3 region has the DNA TGTGCCAGCAGCCAAGATCAACCATCAGGGGGCTTGGGAGAGACCCAGTACTTC. As protein: CASSQDQPSGGLGETQYF.

This sequence joins TRBV7-9 and TRBJ1-1, with D perhaps TRBD1 (6 bases). With 5 bases removed from V and 4 bases from J, the gap between germline ends came to 17 bases. The CDR3 runs 15 residues. The germline gives CDR1 SEHNR, CDR2 FQNEAQ (reference sequence). CDR3 region: CASSPRGLLGTEAFF. The CDR3 nucleotides read TGTGCCAGCAGCCCCAGGGGCCTCTTGGGCACTGAAGCTTTCTTT. The whole variable domain, remainder taken from reference TRBV7-9 and TRBJ1-1, is DTGVSQNPRHKITKRGQNVTFRCDPISEHNRLYWYRQTLGQGPEFLTYFQNEAQLEKSRLLSDRFSAERPKGSFSTLEIQRTEQGDSAMYLCASSPRGLLGTEAFFGQGTRLTVV.

V is TRBV6-2 or TRBV6-3 and J is TRBJ2-2; tentative D call: TRBD1 (6 bases). Germline CDR1 MNHEY, CDR2 SVGEGT. The V and J ends lost 2 bases and 11 bases respectively, with 9 bases between them. There are 12 residues in the CDR3. CDR3 DNA: TGTGCCAGCAGTTACGGACAGAGTGAGCTGTTTTTT. Translated, it gives CASSYGQSELFF.

This rearrangement joins TRBV9 to TRBJ2-1, with 9 nucleotides matching TRBD2. J lost 7 bases, V lost 3 bases, and 5 bases had no gene match. CDR1 and CDR2 (germline): SGDLS, YYNGEE. This CDR3 contains 14 residues. The CDR3 spells CASSGRLAGNEQFF. CDR3 nucleotides: TGTGCCAGCAGCGGGCGTCTAGCGGGGAATGAGCAGTTCTTC.

This clonotype was counted a few times. The V and J genes are TRBV20-1 and TRBJ1-1; 10 bases agree with TRBD1. CDR1 and CDR2 from the germline V gene are DFQATT and SNEGSKA (reference sequence). V shed 0 bases and J 3 bases; nucleotides not matched to a gene: 1. This CDR3 comprises 14 residues. The CDR3 DNA is TGCAGTGCTAGAGAGACAGGGGGCTACACTGAAGCTTTCTTT. Translating gives CSARETGGYTEAFF.

This clonotype was seen only a few times. V and J are TRBV29-1 and TRBJ2-3, with D possibly TRBD2 on 6 matching bases. This CDR3 has 14 amino acids. V was shortened by 1 base and J by 6 bases, with 14 bases between the two germline ends. Germline V gene lookup returns CDR1 SQVTM and CDR2 ANQGSEA. Here the CDR3 reads CSVEARPSDDTQYF. Here the CDR3 DNA reads TGCAGCGTTGAAGCCCGTCCTAGCGACGATACGCAGTATTTT.

This clonotype was detected only a few times. The chain couples TRBV10-3 to TRBJ1-1; TRBD1 aligns across 10 bases. Germline assignment: CDR1 ENHRY and CDR2 SYGVKD. Trimming removed 2 bases from V and 4 bases from J; junction bases left unmatched: 4. This CDR3 region has 15 residues. CDR3 protein: CAISEPGQGFTEAFF. The CDR3, as DNA: TGTGCCATCAGTGAGCCGGGACAGGGGTTCACTGAAGCTTTCTTT.

This clonotype showed up just a few times. V usage is TRBV20-1 and J usage is TRBJ1-1; tentative D call: TRBD1 (6 bases). Trimming took off 1 base at V and 4 bases at J, with 13 bases between the two ends. This CDR3 has 14 amino acids. Germline V gene data show CDR1 as DFQATT and CDR2 as SNEGSKA (reference sequence). This CDR3 is CSARAGVSFTEAFF. The DNA for the CDR3 is TGCAGTGCTAGAGCAGGGGTATCCTTCACTGAAGCTTTCTTT.

This clonotype has more than one count but fewer than ten. The chain combines TRBV6-5 with TRBJ1-1; weak D call: TRBD1 (6 bases). The CDR3 consists of 14 residues. In germline, CDR1 is MNHEY, CDR2 SVGAGI. Trimming took 2 bases from V and 1 from J, leaving 8 bases between them. This chain's CDR3 is CASSYGTTNTEAFF. In DNA, the CDR3 is TGTGCCAGCAGTTACGGGACAACGAACACTGAAGCTTTCTTT.

The chain uses TRBV4-2 and TRBJ2-5, with 11 bases identical to TRBD2. V lost 2 bases, J lost 5 bases, and 7 bases stayed unmatched. Germline assignment: CDR1 LGHNA and CDR2 YNFKEQ. This CDR3 has 16 residues. CDR3 DNA sequence: TGTGCCAGCAGCCAACCCCGGACTAGCGGGCGTGAGACCCAGTACTTC. Amino acids: CASSQPRTSGRETQYF.

This clonotype was found a few times. The gene calls are TRBV7-9 and TRBJ1-2, with 8 nucleotides matching TRBD1. This CDR3 is built from 14 residues. CDR1 and CDR2 (germline): SEHNR, FQNEAQ (reference sequence). V shed 5 bases and J 3 bases; nucleotides not matched to a gene: 5. In nucleotides, the CDR3 is TGTGCCAGCAGCCCGCCGGGACAGGACTATGGCTACACCTTC. Protein: CASSPPGQDYGYTF.

The chain is built from TRBV6-4 and TRBJ1-1; D possibly corresponds to TRBD1 (6 bases). The CDR3 is 15 amino acids. Germline assignment: CDR1 MRHNA and CDR2 SNTAGT. Trimming left V 6 bases short and J 4 bases short, with 18 bases between. The CDR3 region has the DNA TGTGCCAGCAGATACAGGGCTGATGGTGTCACTGAAGCTTTCTTT. It codes for CASRYRADGVTEAFF.

The V gene is TRBV7-9, the J gene TRBJ2-5; D gene uncertain. The CDR3 contains 14 residues. From germline, CDR1 is SEHNR and CDR2 FQNEAQ (reference sequence). V was clipped by 2 bases and J by 1 base, with 8 bases between them. Here the CDR3 reads CASSLLGGQETQYF. CDR3 DNA: TGTGCCAGCAGCTTACTAGGCGGCCAAGAGACCCAGTACTTC.

This rearrangement joins TRBV12-3 or TRBV12-4 to TRBJ1-5, with D possibly matching TRBD1 (6 bases). The CDR3 consists of 14 residues. Trimming took off 6 bases at V and 6 bases at J, with 15 bases between the two ends. This CDR3 reads CASSSRTEGQPQHF. CDR3 nucleotide sequence: TGTGCCAGCAGCTCACGGACAGAGGGTCAGCCCCAGCATTTT.

This rearrangement joins TRBV6-5 to TRBJ1-1; D gene uncertain. The CDR3 spans 16 residues. Germline V gives CDR1 MNHEY, CDR2 SVGAGI. V dropped 0 bases and J dropped 4 bases, with 15 bases sitting between them. CDR3 DNA sequence: TGTGCCAGCAGTTACTCGCCCTCCGGCTTTATCACTGAAGCTTTCTTT. Encoded protein: CASSYSPSGFITEAFF.

This chain connects TRBV12-3 or TRBV12-4 to TRBJ1-4; no clear D. V was clipped by 6 bases and J by 5 bases, with 4 bases between them. The CDR3 spans 11 residues. The CDR3 here is CASSQNEKLFF. The CDR3 nucleotides are TGTGCCAGCAGCCAAAATGAAAAACTGTTTTTT.

This clonotype was found once. CDR3 in DNA: TGTGCCAGCAATAGTCGACAGGGAATTTCACCCCTCCACTTT. Encoded protein: CASNSRQGISPLHF. The J gene is TRBJ1-6, the V gene TRBV6-1, with TRBD1 matching over 7 bases. The CDR3 loop spans 14 amino acids. The V gene end was trimmed by 7 bases and the J gene end by 9 bases; junction bases not matched to a gene: 9. Germline V gene lookup returns CDR1 MNHNS and CDR2 SASEGT.

The chain combines TRBV28 with TRBJ1-1; D unresolved. Trimming took 1 base from V and 6 from J, leaving 6 bases between them. The CDR3 runs to 12 residues. CDR1 is MDHEN, CDR2 SYDVKM, per germline. The CDR3: CASSLFGPEAFF. CDR3 DNA: TGTGCCAGCAGTTTATTCGGTCCTGAAGCTTTCTTT.

In its sample, this clonotype was seen a few times. DNA of the CDR3: TGCAGCGTTGAAAGGGAGCAGGGGGCTCTATGGAACACTGAAGCTTTCTTT. Protein product: CSVEREQGALWNTEAFF. J is TRBJ1-1 and V is TRBV29-1; 8 positions match TRBD1. Germline V gene data show CDR1 as SQVTM and CDR2 as ANQGSEA. This CDR3 is 17 amino acids long. V shed 2 bases, J shed 1 base, and the junction held 12 bases outside the gene matches. The full variable domain, with the rest looked up from reference TRBV29-1 and TRBJ1-1, is SAVISQKPSRDICQRGTSLTIQCQVDSQVTMMFWYRQQPGQSLTLIATANQGSEATYESGFVIDKFPISRPNLTFSTLTVSNMSPEDSSIYLCSVEREQGALWNTEAFFGQGTRLTVV.

V usage is TRBV7-9 and J usage is TRBJ1-4; tentatively, D is TRBD1 (6 bases). The V end lost 6 bases, the J end lost 5 bases, and 13 bases lay between the germline ends. Germline CDR1 is SEHNR and CDR2 is FQNEAQ (reference sequence). CDR3 length equals 14 residues. The CDR3 nucleotides are TGTGCCAGCAGTCTTACAGGGAGCAATGAAAAACTGTTTTTT. Translating gives CASSLTGSNEKLFF.

There are a few counts of this clonotype. J is TRBJ1-1 and V is TRBV7-9; no clear D. The CDR3 runs 14 residues. The V end lost 5 bases, the J end lost 5 bases, and 15 bases lay between the germline ends. CDR1 and CDR2 (germline): SEHNR, FQNEAQ (reference sequence). CDR3 in DNA: TGTGCCAGCAGCCGAGACGGGGTAGGGACTGAAGCTTTCTTT. Translating gives CASSRDGVGTEAFF. Drawing the rest from reference TRBV7-9 and TRBJ1-1, the complete variable domain is DTGVSQNPRHKITKRGQNVTFRCDPISEHNRLYWYRQTLGQGPEFLTYFQNEAQLEKSRLLSDRFSAERPKGSFSTLEIQRTEQGDSAMYLCASSRDGVGTEAFFGQGTRLTVV.

A few counts support this clonotype. The DNA for the CDR3 is TGTGCCAGCAGCTTATTTCCAGGGGTTGGCACCGGGGAGCTGTTTTTT. Its translation is CASSLFPGVGTGELFF. The chain links TRBV7-2 to TRBJ2-2, with a possible D match to TRBD1 (6 bases). Germline V gives CDR1 SGHTA, CDR2 FQGNSA. The CDR3 spans 16 residues. V shed 2 bases and J shed 4 bases, with 14 bases lying between them.

The chain is built from TRBV5-6 and TRBJ1-6, with 7 bases aligning to TRBD1. Germline V gene sequence: CDR1 SGHDT, CDR2 YYEEEE. This CDR3 is built from 15 residues. Trimming at V came to 4 bases and at J to 6 bases, leaving 7 bases not matched to a gene. Here the CDR3 reads CASSGTTGLNSPLHF. CDR3 DNA sequence: TGTGCCAGCAGCGGAACGACAGGGCTTAATTCACCCCTCCACTTT. The full variable domain, in which reference TRBV5-6 and TRBJ1-6 provide the parts outside the CDR3, is DAGVTQSPTHLIKTRGQQVTLRCSPKSGHDTVSWYQQALGQGPQFIFQYYEEEERQRGNFPDRFSGHQFPNYSSELNVNALLLGDSALYLCASSGTTGLNSPLHFGNGTRLTVT.

This clonotype has more than one count but fewer than ten. This chain links TRBV20-1 with TRBJ1-5; 10 bases fit TRBD1. Per the germline V gene, CDR1 is DFQATT and CDR2 is SNEGSKA (reference sequence). The CDR3 is 15 residues long. With 3 bases clipped from V and 7 bases from J, the junction kept 9 bases outside the gene matches. CDR3 sequence: CSASRGTGAGQPQHF. Written as DNA, the CDR3 is TGCAGTGCTAGTCGCGGGACAGGGGCCGGGCAGCCCCAGCATTTT.